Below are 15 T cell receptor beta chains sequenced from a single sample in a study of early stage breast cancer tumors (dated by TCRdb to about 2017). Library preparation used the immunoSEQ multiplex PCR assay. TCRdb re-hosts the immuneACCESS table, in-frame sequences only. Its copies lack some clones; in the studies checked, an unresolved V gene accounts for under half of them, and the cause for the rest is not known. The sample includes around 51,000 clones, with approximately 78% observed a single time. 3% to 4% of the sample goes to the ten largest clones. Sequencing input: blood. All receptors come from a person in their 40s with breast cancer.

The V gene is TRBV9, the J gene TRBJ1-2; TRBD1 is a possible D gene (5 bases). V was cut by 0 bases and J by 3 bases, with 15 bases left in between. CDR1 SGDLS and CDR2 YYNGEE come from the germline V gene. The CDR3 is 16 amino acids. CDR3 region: CASSVGRAGPHYGYTF. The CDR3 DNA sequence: TGTGCCAGCAGCGTAGGTCGGGCAGGGCCTCACTATGGCTACACCTTC.

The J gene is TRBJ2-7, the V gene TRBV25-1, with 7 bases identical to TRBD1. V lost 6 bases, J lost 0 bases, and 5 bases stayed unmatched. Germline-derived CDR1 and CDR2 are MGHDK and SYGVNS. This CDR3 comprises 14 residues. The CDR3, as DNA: TGTGCCAGCAGAGCCACAGGGGACTCCTACGAGCAGTACTTC. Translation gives CASRATGDSYEQYF.

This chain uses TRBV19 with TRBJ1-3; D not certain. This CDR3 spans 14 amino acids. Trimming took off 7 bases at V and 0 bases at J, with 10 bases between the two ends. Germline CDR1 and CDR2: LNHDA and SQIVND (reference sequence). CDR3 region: CASMYSASGNTIYF. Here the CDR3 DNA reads TGTGCCAGTATGTACAGTGCCTCTGGAAACACCATATATTTT.

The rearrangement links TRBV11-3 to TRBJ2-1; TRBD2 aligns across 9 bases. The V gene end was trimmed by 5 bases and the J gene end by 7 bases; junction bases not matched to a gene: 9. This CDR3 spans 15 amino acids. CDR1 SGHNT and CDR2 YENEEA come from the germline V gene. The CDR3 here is CASSTPGLAMNEQFF. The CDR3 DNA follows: TGTGCCAGCAGCACCCCGGGACTAGCTATGAATGAGCAGTTCTTC.

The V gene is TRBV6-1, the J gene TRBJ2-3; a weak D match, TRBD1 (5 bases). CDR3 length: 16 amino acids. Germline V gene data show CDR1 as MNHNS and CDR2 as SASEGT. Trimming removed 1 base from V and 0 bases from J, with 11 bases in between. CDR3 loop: CASSEVPGSSTDTQYF. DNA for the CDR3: TGTGCCAGCAGTGAAGTCCCAGGGTCTAGCACAGATACGCAGTATTTT.

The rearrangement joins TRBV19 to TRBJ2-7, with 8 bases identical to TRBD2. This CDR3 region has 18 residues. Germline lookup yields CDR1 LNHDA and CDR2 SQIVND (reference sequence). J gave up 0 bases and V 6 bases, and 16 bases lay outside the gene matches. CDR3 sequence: CASSPVGLAGRSSYEQYF. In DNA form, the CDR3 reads TGTGCCAGTAGCCCGGTCGGGCTAGCGGGCAGGAGCTCCTACGAGCAGTACTTC. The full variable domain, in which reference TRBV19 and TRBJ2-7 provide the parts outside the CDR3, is DGGITQSPKYLFRKEGQNVTLSCEQNLNHDAMYWYRQDPGQGLRLIYYSQIVNDFQKGDIAEGYSVSREKKESFPLTVTSAQKNPTAFYLCASSPVGLAGRSSYEQYFGPGTRLTVT.

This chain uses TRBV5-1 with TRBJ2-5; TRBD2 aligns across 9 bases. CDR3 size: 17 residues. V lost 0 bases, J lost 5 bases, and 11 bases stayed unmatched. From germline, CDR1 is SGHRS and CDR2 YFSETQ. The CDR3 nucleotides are TGCGCCAGCAGCTTGGATGGCGGGAGGGCGGATGGGGAGACCCAGTACTTC. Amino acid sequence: CASSLDGGRADGETQYF.

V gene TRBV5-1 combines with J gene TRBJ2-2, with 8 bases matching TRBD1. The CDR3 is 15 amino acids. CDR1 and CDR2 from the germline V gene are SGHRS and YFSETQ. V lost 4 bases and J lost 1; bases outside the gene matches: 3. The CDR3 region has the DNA TGCGCCAGCAGCGCGGGGACAGGGAACACCGGGGAGCTGTTTTTT. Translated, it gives CASSAGTGNTGELFF.

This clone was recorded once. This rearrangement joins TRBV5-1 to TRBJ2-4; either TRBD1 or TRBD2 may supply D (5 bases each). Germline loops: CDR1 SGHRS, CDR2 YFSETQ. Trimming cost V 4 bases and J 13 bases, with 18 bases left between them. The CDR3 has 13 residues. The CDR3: CASSPGVGEGQYF. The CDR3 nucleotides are TGCGCCAGCAGCCCCGGGGTGGGGGAAGGACAGTACTTC.

In DNA, the CDR3 is TGTGCCAGCAGCTTAGATCAGAGGAACACTGAAGCTTTCTTT. It translates to CASSLDQRNTEAFF. V is TRBV7-6 and J is TRBJ1-1, with unresolved D. Trimming removed 1 base at V and 1 base at J, with 7 bases between. Germline CDR1 and CDR2: SGHVS and FNYEAQ. CDR3 size: 14 residues.

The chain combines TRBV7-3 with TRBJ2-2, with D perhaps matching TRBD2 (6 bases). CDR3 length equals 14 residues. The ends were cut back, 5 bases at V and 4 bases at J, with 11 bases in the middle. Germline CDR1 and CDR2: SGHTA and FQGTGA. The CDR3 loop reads CASSETSPTGELFF. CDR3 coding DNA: TGTGCCAGCAGCGAAACTAGCCCCACCGGGGAGCTGTTTTTT.

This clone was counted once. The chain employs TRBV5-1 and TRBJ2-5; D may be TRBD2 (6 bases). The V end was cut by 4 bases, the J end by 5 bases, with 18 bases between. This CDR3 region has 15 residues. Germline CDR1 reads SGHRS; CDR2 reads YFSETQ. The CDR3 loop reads CASSLGLEGGETQYF. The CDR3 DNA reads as TGCGCCAGCAGCCTGGGTCTGGAGGGTGGGGAGACCCAGTACTTC.

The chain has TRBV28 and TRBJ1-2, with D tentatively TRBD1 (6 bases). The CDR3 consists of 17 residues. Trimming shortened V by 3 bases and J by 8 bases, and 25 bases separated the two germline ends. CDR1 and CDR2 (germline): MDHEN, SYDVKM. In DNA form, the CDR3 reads TGTGCCAGCAGTTTCATGGATCTTTCGGACAGCCTGCGAGGCTACACCTTC. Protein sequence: CASSFMDLSDSLRGYTF.

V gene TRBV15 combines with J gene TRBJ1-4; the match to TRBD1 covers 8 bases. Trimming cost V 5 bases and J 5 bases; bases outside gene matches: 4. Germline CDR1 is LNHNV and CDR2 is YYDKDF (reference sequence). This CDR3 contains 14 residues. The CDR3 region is CATSRTGGNEKLFF. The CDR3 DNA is TGTGCCACCAGCCGCACAGGGGGGAATGAAAAACTGTTTTTT.

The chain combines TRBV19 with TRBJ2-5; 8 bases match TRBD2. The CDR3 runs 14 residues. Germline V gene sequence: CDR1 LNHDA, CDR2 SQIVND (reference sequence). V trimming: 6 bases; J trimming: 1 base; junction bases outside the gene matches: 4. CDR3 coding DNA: TGTGCCAGTAGACCGGGGGGGGTCCAAGAGACCCAGTACTTC. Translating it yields CASRPGGVQETQYF.